Given below is one TCR beta chain in context. This specimen belongs to a study of regulatory T cells in long-lasting Graves disease. Assembly of TCR beta libraries relied on iRepertoire HTBI primers together with Arm-PCR of CDR3 regions. TCRdb fed the multiplex PCR reads into MiXCR, producing one record per CDR3 protein. Among about 540,000 distinct CDR3 sequences listed, roughly 12% were seen once. This CDR3 is built from 14 residues. Germline CDR1 is MRHNA and CDR2 is SNTAGT. Between the trimmed V and J ends, which lost 5 bases and 6 bases, there was a span of 16 bases. Documented time point: newly diagnosed GD, antithyroid drugs for less than 3 months. Researchers made the TCR library from RNA that was extracted from PBMCs. This same sample was also taken into another study, of T cells in Graves' hyperthyroidism and ophthalmopathy. As that study records: A first-round RT-PCR of the TCR CDR3 used the HTBI primer set.

The rearrangement joins TRBV6-4 to TRBJ2-5, with no clear D. This TCR was recovered from a man aged 25 to 40 with Graves disease. This material consisted of peripheral blood mononuclear cells (PBMCs), taken at new diagnosis, from a patient treated with antithyroid drugs. The CDR3 protein is CASSPGPGEQTQYF. CDR3 DNA sequence: TGTGCCAGCAGTCCCGGCCCCGGAGAGCAGACCCAGTACTTC.